This TCR beta chain was identified in a study of T cells in Graves' hyperthyroidism and ophthalmopathy. This CDR3 has 13 amino acids. Germline V gene data show CDR1 as MNHEY and CDR2 as SVGEGT. V was clipped by 6 bases and J by 4 bases, with 12 bases between them. Uncontrolled infection, other autoimmune disease, pregnancy or lactation disqualified patients from enrolment. Out of over 7.5 ml of fresh peripheral blood came the PBMCs. Researchers took RNA transcripts and amplified the TCR beta CDR3 regions from them. HTBI primers were the set used in a first-round RT-PCR of the TCR CDR3. MiXCR, run by TCRdb on the multiplex PCR reads, gives a single entry per CDR3 protein. The sample records hundreds of thousands of distinct CDR3 sequences, roughly 14% being singletons. Study results and limitations: The model made its ophthalmopathy prediction, and onset followed a median approximately six months later. Blood held most thyroid clonotypes expanded above 0.001 frequency.

Note on this clonotype: The antigen is undetermined.

The chain employs TRBV6-2 or TRBV6-3 and TRBJ1-2; D gene unclear. The sequence was obtained from a woman aged 40 to 50 with Graves' ophthalmopathy. The sequenced sample was blood. The CDR3 bases are TGTGCCAGCAGCCTTTCGACGGTCTATGGCTACACCTTC. This sequence encodes CASSLSTVYGYTF.